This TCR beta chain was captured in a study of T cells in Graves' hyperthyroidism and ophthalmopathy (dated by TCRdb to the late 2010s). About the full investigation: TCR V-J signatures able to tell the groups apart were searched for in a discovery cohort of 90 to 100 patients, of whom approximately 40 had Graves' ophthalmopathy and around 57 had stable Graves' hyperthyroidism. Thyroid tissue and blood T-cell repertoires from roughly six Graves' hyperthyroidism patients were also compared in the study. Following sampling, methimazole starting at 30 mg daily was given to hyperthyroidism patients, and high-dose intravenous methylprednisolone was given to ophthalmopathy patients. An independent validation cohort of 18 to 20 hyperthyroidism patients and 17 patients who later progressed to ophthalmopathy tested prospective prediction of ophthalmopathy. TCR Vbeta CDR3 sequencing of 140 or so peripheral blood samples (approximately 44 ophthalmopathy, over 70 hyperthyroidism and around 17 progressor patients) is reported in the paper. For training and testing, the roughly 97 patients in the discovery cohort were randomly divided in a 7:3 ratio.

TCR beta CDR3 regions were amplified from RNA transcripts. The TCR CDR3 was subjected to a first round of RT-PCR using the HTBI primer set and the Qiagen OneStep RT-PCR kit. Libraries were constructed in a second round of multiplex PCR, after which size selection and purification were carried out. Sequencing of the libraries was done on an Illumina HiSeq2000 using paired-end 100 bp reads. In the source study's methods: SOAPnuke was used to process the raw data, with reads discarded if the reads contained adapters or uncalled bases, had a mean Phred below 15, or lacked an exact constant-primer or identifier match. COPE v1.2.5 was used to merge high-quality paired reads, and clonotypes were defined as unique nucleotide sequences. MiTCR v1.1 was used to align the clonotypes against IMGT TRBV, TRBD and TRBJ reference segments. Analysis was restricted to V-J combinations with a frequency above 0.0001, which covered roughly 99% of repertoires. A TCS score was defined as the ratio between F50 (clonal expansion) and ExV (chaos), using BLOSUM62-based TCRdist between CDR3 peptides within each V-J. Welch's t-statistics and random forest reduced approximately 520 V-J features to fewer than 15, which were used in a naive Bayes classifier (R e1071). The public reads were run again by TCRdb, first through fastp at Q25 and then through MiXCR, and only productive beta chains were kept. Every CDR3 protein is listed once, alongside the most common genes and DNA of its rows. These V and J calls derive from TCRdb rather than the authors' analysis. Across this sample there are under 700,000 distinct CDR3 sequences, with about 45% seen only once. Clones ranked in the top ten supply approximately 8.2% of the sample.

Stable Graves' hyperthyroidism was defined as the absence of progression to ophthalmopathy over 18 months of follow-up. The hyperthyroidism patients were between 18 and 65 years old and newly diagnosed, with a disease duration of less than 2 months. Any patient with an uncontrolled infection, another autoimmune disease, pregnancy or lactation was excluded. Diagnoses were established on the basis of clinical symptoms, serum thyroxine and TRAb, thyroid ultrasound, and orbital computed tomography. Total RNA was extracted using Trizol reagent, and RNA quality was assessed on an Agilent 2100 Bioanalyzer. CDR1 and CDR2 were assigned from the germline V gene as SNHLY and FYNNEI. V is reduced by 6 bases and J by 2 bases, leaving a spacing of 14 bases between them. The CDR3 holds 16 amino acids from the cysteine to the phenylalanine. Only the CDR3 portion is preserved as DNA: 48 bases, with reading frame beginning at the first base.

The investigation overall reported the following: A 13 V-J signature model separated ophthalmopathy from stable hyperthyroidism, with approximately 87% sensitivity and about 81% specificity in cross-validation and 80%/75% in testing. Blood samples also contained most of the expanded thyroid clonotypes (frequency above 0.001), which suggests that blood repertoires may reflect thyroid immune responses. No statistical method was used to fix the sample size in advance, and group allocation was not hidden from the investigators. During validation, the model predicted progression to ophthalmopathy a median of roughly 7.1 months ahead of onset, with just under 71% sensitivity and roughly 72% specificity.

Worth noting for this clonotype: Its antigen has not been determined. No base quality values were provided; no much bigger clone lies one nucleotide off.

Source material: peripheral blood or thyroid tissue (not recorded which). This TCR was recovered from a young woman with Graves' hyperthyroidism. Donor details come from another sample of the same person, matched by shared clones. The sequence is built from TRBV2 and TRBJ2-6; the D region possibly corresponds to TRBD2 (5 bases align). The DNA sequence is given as TGTGCCAGCAGCTTGTCCCCGGAGGCTGGGGCCAACGTCCTGACTTTC. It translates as CASSLSPEAGANVLTF. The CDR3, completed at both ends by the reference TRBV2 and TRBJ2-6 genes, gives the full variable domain EPEVTQTPSHQVTQMGQEVILRCVPISNHLYFYWYRQILGQKVEFLVSFYNNEISEKSEIFDDQFSVERPDGSNFTLKIRSTKLEDSAMYFCASSLSPEAGANVLTFGAGSRLTVL.